A single sample gave rise to the 15 T cell receptor beta chains below, sequenced in a study of OX40 agonist ivuxolimab in advanced cancers. The library was generated by the immunoSEQ multiplex PCR assay. The table comes from immuneACCESS by way of TCRdb, which keeps in-frame sequences with V and J called. Part of the clones is missing from these tables; in studies checked, under half for an unresolved V gene and the rest for unknown reasons. The sample table shows just over 90,000 clones, and 94% are seen once. The top ten clones comprise roughly 2.6% of the sample. Sequencing used CD4+ or CD8+ T cells sorted from blood, obtained in a trial of the OX40 agonist ivuxolimab. The source of these receptors is an adult with an advanced solid tumor such as melanoma, head and neck, liver or kidney cancer.

This chain connects TRBV5-1 to TRBJ2-1, with a tentative D call TRBD2 (5 bases). Trimming took off 4 bases at V and 12 bases at J, with 14 bases between the two ends. This CDR3 is built from 12 residues. Looked up from germline, CDR1 is SGHRS and CDR2 is YFSETQ. CDR3 DNA: TGCGCCAGCAGCCTAGCCGGAAGTGGGCAGTTCTTC. It yields the protein CASSLAGSGQFF.

The J gene is TRBJ1-1, the V gene TRBV9, with D tentatively TRBD1 (6 bases). The CDR3 is 16 residues long. V was pared by 1 base and J by 1 base, with 14 bases between. CDR1 is SGDLS and CDR2 is YYNGEE in the germline V gene. The CDR3: CASSVHPGAANTEAFF. The CDR3 region has the DNA TGTGCCAGCAGCGTACACCCGGGGGCCGCGAACACTGAAGCTTTCTTT.

The V and J genes are TRBV27 and TRBJ2-7, with no clear D. The CDR3 has 11 residues. Germline-derived CDR1 and CDR2 are MNHEY and SMNVEV (reference sequence). V lost 8 bases and J 3 bases, leaving 8 bases between the germline ends. As DNA, the CDR3 is TGTGCCAGCCGTGGGCTCTACGAGCAGTACTTC. It codes for CASRGLYEQYF.

The chain links TRBV27 to TRBJ2-1, with 10 bases identical to TRBD2. The CDR3 totals 18 residues. Germline CDR1 reads MNHEY; CDR2 reads SMNVEV (reference sequence). The V gene end was trimmed by 0 bases and the J gene end by 7 bases; junction bases not matched to a gene: 12. CDR3 coding DNA: TGTGCCAGCAGTTTATCCCCCTATAGCGGGGGGATCGGGAATGAGCAGTTCTTC. It codes for CASSLSPYSGGIGNEQFF.

The chain carries TRBV4-3 and TRBJ2-3; D is uncertain. V was clipped by 0 bases and J by 2 bases, with 12 bases between them. The germline V gene has CDR1 LGHNA and CDR2 YSLEER. The CDR3 is 16 amino acids. The CDR3 is CASSQDGAPSTDTQYF. The CDR3 coding sequence is TGCGCCAGCAGCCAAGACGGAGCACCTTCCACAGATACGCAGTATTTT.

The rearrangement links TRBV27 to TRBJ2-3; unclear D gene. Germline values: CDR1 MNHEY, CDR2 SMNVEV (reference sequence). V was cut by 4 bases and J by 4 bases, with 6 bases left in between. This CDR3 comprises 12 residues. CDR3 bases: TGTGCCAGCAGTTCACCTCCAGATACGCAGTATTTT. This encodes CASSSPPDTQYF.

V usage is TRBV4-1 and J usage is TRBJ2-1; 10 nucleotides align to TRBD2. The CDR3 is 14 residues long. CDR1 is MGHRA and CDR2 is YSYEKL in the germline V gene. Trimming cost V 4 bases and J 6 bases; bases outside gene matches: 3. CDR3 sequence (DNA): TGCGCCAGCAGCCCTAGCGGGGGACTCAATGAGCAGTTCTTC. It encodes CASSPSGGLNEQFF.

V is TRBV11-2 and J is TRBJ1-2; D is ambiguous. V was shortened by 5 bases and J by 7 bases, with 14 bases between the two germline ends. Germline V gene lookup returns CDR1 SGHAT and CDR2 FQNNGV. The CDR3 is 13 residues long. The CDR3 protein is CASSPPGRGGYTF. CDR3 DNA sequence: TGTGCCAGCAGCCCCCCCGGTCGGGGTGGCTACACCTTC.

The chain couples TRBV28 to TRBJ1-6; TRBD1 agrees at 7 bases. The V segment lost 3 bases and the J segment 9 bases; nucleotides outside the gene matches: 8. The CDR3 length is 15 residues. Germline-derived CDR1 and CDR2 are MDHEN and SYDVKM. This chain's CDR3 is CASSFWQGVISPLHF. The CDR3 nucleotides are TGTGCCAGCAGTTTCTGGCAGGGGGTTATTTCACCCCTCCACTTT.

This clone appeared a single time. The gene calls are TRBV30 and TRBJ1-5; 9 nucleotides match TRBD1. Germline V gene lookup returns CDR1 GTSNPN and CDR2 SVGIG (reference sequence). With 4 bases clipped from V and 1 base from J, the junction kept 5 bases outside the gene matches. The CDR3 has 15 amino acids. The CDR3 DNA sequence: TGTGCCTGGACCTCCGGGACAGGGAGCAATCAGCCCCAGCATTTT. This translates into CAWTSGTGSNQPQHF.

There are a few counts of this clone. The DNA of the CDR3 is TGCGCCAGCAGCGGGGTAGCTTACAATGAGCAGTTCTTC. This gives the protein CASSGVAYNEQFF. The chain carries TRBV4-1 and TRBJ2-1, with unresolved D. The CDR3 is 13 amino acids. Trimming took 5 bases from V and 4 from J, leaving 9 bases between them. Germline V gives CDR1 MGHRA, CDR2 YSYEKL.

This rearrangement joins TRBV6-5 to TRBJ2-3; 8 bases map to TRBD2. V was clipped by 6 bases and J by 2 bases; unmatched bases: 4. CDR3 length: 14 residues. Germline V CDR1 and CDR2: MNHEY, SVGAGI. For the CDR3, the DNA is TGTGCCAGCAGCGGAGCGGGGGACACAGATACGCAGTATTTT. It translates to CASSGAGDTDTQYF.

This chain links TRBV27 with TRBJ1-1; D possibly corresponds to TRBD1 (5 bases). The CDR3 consists of 16 residues. The germline CDR1 and CDR2 sequences are MNHEY and SMNVEV (reference sequence). Trimming removed 3 bases from V and 0 bases from J, with 14 bases in between. In DNA, the CDR3 is TGTGCCAGCAGTTTGCGGGGGACGGGAATGAACACTGAAGCTTTCTTT. Its protein is CASSLRGTGMNTEAFF.

The rearrangement links TRBV7-9 to TRBJ1-4; maybe TRBD1 (6 bases). The CDR3 is 15 amino acids. V dropped 1 base and J dropped 4 bases, with 10 bases sitting between them. Germline CDR1 SEHNR, CDR2 FQNEAQ (reference sequence). CDR3 loop: CASSLVTGINEKLFF. The CDR3 nucleotides are TGTGCCAGCAGCTTAGTAACAGGGATTAATGAAAAACTGTTTTTT.

The chain employs TRBV5-6 and TRBJ1-4; the D is unclear. Trimming removed 2 bases at V and 3 bases at J, with 8 bases between. CDR3 size: 14 residues. CDR1 SGHDT and CDR2 YYEEEE come from the germline V gene. CDR3 protein: CASSFGSSNEKLFF. The CDR3, as DNA: TGTGCCAGCAGCTTCGGTAGTTCTAATGAAAAACTGTTTTTT.